This T cell receptor beta chain was obtained from a study of T cells in Graves' hyperthyroidism and ophthalmopathy. Broader study findings: Blood shared most expanded thyroid clonotypes above 0.001. A model using 13 V-J features told ophthalmopathy apart from stable hyperthyroidism.

This clonotype was seen more than once but under ten times. Its antigen is unknown. The source material, RNA transcripts, was used to amplify TCR beta CDR3 regions. In the first-round RT-PCR of the TCR CDR3, the HTBI primer set was used. TCRdb used MiXCR to reprocess the multiplex PCR reads, holding one entry per CDR3 protein. The table lists 540,000 or so distinct CDR3 sequences, around a sixth of them singletons. The study enrolled patients aged 18 to 65 with newly diagnosed hyperthyroidism of under 2 months' duration. Clinical symptoms, serum thyroxine and TRAb, thyroid ultrasound and orbital computed tomography were used for the diagnoses. CDR1 and CDR2 (germline): DFQATT, SNEGSKA (reference sequence). Unmatched junction bases numbered 18, after V lost 7 bases and J lost 3 bases. This CDR3 contains 16 residues.

The genes are TRBV20-1 and TRBJ2-7; TRBD2 matches 7 bases. This clonotype originated in a woman in her 30s with Graves' hyperthyroidism. The specimen sequenced was blood. CDR3 nucleotide sequence: TGCAGTGGATTGAACCGGGGAGGCGGGAGCGGCTACGAGCAGTACTTC. Translating gives CSGLNRGGGSGYEQYF.